The present T cell receptor (beta chain) was sequenced within a study of Graves' ophthalmopathy and Graves' hyperthyroidism. Study information: Over 18 months of follow-up, stable hyperthyroidism required that no ophthalmopathy appear.

The CDR3 is 13 amino acids. Germline CDR1 is DFQATT and CDR2 is SNEGSKA (reference sequence). The ends were cut back, 3 bases at V and 6 bases at J, with 9 bases in the middle. Ages of hyperthyroidism patients ran from 18 to 65, and their diagnoses were new, under 2 months' duration. Beta-chain TCR CDR3 regions were amplified from RNA transcripts. The library came from an HTBI-primed first-round RT-PCR and a second-round multiplex PCR. TCRdb redid the calling of the multiplex PCR reads with MiXCR, one entry per CDR3 protein. The sample records about 1.1 million distinct CDR3 sequences, 35% to 40% being singletons. This clonotype was seen at least ten times. Its antigen is as yet unknown. Study-level findings and limits: The majority of expanded thyroid clonotypes above 0.001 frequency also occurred in blood. Ophthalmopathy versus stable hyperthyroidism: 13-signature model gave roughly 88% sensitivity, just under 82% specificity.

The specimen sequenced was peripheral blood or thyroid tissue (not recorded which). This TCR came from an adult man with Graves' hyperthyroidism. The rearrangement links TRBV20-1 to TRBJ1-6; the D gene is possibly TRBD1 (5 bases). CDR3 DNA: TGCAGTGCTAGCGGGACCTCTAATTCACCCCTCCACTTT. Protein: CSASGTSNSPLHF.